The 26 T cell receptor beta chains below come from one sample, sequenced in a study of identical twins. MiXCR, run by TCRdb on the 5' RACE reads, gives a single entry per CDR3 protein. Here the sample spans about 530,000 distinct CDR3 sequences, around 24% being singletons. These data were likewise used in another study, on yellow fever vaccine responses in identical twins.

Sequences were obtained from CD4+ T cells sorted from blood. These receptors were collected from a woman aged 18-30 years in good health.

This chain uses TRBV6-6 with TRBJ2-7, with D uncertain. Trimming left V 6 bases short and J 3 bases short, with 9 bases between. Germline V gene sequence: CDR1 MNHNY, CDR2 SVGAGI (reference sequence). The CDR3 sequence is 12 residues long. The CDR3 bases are TGTGCCAGCAGCGGACGGAACTACGAGCAGTACGTC. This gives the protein CASSGRNYEQYV.

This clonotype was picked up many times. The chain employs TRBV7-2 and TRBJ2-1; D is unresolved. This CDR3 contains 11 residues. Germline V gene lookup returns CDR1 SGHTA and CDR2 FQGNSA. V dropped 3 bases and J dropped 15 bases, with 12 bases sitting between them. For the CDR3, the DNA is TGTGCCAGCAGCTTTCAACCTATGCCGTTCTTC. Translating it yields CASSFQPMPFF. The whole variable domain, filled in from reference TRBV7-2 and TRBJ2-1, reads GAGVSQSPSNKVTEKGKDVELRCDPISGHTALYWYRQSLGQGLEFLIYFQGNSAPDKSGLPSDRFSAERTGGSVSTLTIQRTQQEDSAVYLCASSFQPMPFFGPGTRLTVL.

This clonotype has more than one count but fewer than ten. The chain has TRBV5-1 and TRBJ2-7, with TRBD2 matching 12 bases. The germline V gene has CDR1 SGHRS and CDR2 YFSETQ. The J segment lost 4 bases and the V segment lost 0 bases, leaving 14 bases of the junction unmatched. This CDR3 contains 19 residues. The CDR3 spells CASSLVRLAGGPFMYEQYF. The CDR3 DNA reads TGCGCCAGCAGCTTGGTACGTCTAGCGGGAGGGCCTTTTATGTACGAGCAGTACTTC. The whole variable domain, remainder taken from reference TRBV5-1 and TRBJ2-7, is KAGVTQTPRYLIKTRGQQVTLSCSPISGHRSVSWYQQTPGQGLQFLFEYFSETQRNKGNFPGRFSGRQFSNSRSEMNVSTLELGDSALYLCASSLVRLAGGPFMYEQYFGPGTRLTVT.

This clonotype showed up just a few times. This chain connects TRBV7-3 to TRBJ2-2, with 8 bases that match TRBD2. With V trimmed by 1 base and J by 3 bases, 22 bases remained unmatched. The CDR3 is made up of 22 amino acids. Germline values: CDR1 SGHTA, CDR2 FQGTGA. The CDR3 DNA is TGTGCCAGCAGCTTAAAGGGGAGGGTGCCGGGACTAGAGTCCCCATACACCGGGGAGCTGTTTTTT. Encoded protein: CASSLKGRVPGLESPYTGELFF.

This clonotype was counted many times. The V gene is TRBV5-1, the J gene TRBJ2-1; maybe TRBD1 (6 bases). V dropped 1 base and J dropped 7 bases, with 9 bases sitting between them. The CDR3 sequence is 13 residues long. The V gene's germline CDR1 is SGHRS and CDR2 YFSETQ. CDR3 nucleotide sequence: TGCGCCAGCAGCTTGTCGGACAGAAATGAGCAGTTCTTC. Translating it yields CASSLSDRNEQFF.

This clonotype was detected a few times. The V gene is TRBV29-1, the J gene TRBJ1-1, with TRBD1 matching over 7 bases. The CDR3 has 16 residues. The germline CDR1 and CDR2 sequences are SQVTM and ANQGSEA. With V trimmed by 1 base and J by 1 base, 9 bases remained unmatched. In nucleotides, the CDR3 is TGCAGCGTTGAAGGCAAGGGGGCGAAAAGGAACACTGAAGCTTTCTTT. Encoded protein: CSVEGKGAKRNTEAFF.

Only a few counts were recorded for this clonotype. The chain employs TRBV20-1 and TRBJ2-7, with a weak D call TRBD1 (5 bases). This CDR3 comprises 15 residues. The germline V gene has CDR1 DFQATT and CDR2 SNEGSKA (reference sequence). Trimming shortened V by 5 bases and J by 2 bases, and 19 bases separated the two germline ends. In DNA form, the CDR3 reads TGCAGTGCTTCCCGATCTGGGGCGAGTCCCTACGAGCAGTACTTC. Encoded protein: CSASRSGASPYEQYF.

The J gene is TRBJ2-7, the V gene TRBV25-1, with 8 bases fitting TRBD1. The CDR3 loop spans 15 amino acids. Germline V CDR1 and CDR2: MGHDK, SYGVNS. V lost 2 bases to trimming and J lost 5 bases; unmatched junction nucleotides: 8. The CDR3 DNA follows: TGTGCCAGCAGTGAACCCGGACAGGGCAATCACGAGCAGTACTTC. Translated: CASSEPGQGNHEQYF.

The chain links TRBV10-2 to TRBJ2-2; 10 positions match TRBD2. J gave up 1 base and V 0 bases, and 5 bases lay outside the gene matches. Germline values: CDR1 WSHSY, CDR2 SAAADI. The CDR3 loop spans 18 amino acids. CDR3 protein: CASSESGASGRNTGELFF. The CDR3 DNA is TGCGCCAGCAGTGAGTCGGGCGCTAGCGGGAGGAACACCGGGGAGCTGTTTTTT.

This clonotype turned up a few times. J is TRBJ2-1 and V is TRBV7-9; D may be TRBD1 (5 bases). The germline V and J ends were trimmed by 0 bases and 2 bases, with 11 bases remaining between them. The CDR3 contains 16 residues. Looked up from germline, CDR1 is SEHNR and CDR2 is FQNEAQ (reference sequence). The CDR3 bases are TGTGCCAGCAGCTTAGCGATTGCAGGGCCCTACAATGAGCAGTTCTTC. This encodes CASSLAIAGPYNEQFF.

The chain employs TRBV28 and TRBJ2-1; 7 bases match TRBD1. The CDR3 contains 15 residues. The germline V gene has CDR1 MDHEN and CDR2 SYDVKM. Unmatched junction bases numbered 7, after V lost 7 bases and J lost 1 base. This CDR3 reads CASTTGAQSYNEQFF. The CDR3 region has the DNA TGTGCCAGCACTACAGGGGCGCAATCCTACAATGAGCAGTTCTTC.

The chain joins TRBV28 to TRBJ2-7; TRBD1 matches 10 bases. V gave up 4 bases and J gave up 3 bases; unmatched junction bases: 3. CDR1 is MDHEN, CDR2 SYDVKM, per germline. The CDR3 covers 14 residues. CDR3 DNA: TGTGCCAGCAGTTGGGGGACAGGGGACTACGAGCAGTACTTC. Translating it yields CASSWGTGDYEQYF.

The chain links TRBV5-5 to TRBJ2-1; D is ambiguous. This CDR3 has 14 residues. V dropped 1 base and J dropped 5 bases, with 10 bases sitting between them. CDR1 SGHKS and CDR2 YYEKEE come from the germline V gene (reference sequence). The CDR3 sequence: CASSLLGSDNEQFF. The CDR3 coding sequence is TGTGCCAGCAGCTTGCTGGGGTCTGACAATGAGCAGTTCTTC. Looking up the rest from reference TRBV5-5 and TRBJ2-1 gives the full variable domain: DAGVTQSPTHLIKTRGQQVTLRCSPISGHKSVSWYQQVLGQGPQFIFQYYEKEERGRGNFPDRFSARQFPNYSSELNVNALLLGDSALYLCASSLLGSDNEQFFGPGTRLTVL.

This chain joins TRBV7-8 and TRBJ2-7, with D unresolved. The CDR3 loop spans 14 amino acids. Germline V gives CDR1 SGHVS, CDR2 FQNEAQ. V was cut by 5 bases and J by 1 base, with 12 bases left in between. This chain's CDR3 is CASSNKPGSYEQYF. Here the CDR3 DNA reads TGTGCCAGCAGCAATAAGCCAGGATCCTACGAGCAGTACTTC. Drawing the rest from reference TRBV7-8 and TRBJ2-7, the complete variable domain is GAGVSQSPRYKVAKRGQDVALRCDPISGHVSLFWYQQALGQGPEFLTYFQNEAQLDKSGLPSDRFFAERPEGSVSTLKIQRTQQEDSAVYLCASSNKPGSYEQYFGPGTRLTVT.

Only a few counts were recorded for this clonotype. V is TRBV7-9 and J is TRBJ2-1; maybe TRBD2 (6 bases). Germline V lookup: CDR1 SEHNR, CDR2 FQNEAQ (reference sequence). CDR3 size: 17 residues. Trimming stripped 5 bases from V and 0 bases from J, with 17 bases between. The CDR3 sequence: CASSPPWGVSSYNEQFF. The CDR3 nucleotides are TGTGCCAGCAGCCCCCCTTGGGGGGTGAGCTCCTACAATGAGCAGTTCTTC.

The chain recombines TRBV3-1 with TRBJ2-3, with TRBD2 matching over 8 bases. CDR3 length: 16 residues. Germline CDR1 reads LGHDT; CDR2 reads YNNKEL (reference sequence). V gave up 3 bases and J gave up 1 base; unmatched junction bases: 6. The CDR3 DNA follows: TGTGCCAGCAGCCATTCACGGGGGGGCGGCACAGATACGCAGTATTTT. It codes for CASSHSRGGGTDTQYF.

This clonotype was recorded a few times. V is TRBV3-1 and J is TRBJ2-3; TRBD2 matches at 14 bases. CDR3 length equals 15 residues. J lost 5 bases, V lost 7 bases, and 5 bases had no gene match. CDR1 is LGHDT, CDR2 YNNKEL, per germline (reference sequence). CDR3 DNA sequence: TGTGCCAGCAACCGACTAGCGGGGGGGCGAGATACGCAGTATTTT. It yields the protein CASNRLAGGRDTQYF.

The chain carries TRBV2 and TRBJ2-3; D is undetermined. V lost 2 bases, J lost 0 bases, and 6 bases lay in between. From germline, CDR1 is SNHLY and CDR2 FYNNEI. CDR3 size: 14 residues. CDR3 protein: CASSELASTDTQYF. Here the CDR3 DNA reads TGTGCCAGCAGTGAACTGGCAAGCACAGATACGCAGTATTTT. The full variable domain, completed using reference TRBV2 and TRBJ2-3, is EPEVTQTPSHQVTQMGQEVILRCVPISNHLYFYWYRQILGQKVEFLVSFYNNEISEKSEIFDDQFSVERPDGSNFTLKIRSTKLEDSAMYFCASSELASTDTQYFGPGTRLTVL.

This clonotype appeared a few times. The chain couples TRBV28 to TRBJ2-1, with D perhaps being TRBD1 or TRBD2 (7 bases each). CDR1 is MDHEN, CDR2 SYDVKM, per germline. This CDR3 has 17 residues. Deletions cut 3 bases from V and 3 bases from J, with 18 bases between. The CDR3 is CASSFSWGGQFYNEQFF. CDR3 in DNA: TGTGCCAGCAGTTTTTCCTGGGGGGGACAGTTCTACAATGAGCAGTTCTTC.

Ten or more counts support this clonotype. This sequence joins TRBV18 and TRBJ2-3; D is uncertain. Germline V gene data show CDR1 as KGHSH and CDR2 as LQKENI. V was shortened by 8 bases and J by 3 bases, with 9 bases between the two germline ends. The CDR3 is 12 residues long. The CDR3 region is CASSPGTDTQYF. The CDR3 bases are TGTGCCAGCAGCCCTGGAACAGATACGCAGTATTTT.

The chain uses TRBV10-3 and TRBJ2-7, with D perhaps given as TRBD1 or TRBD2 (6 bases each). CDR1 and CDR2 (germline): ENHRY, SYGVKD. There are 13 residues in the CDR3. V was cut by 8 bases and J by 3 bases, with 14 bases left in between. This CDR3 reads CAIEKKGGYEQYF. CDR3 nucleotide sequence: TGTGCCATCGAGAAGAAGGGGGGCTACGAGCAGTACTTC.

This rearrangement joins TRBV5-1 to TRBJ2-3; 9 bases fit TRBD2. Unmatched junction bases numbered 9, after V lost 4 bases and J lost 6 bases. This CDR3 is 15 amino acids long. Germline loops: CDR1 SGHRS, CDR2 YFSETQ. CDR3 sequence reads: CASSPGSSGEDTQYF. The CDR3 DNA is TGCGCCAGCAGCCCGGGTTCTAGCGGGGAGGATACGCAGTATTTT.

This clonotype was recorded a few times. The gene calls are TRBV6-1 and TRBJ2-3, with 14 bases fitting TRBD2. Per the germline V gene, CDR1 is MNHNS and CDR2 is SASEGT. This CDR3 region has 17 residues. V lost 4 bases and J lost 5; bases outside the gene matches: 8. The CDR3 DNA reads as TGTGCCAGCAGTGCCCGACTAGCGGGGGGGCCGGGAGATACGCAGTATTTT. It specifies CASSARLAGGPGDTQYF.

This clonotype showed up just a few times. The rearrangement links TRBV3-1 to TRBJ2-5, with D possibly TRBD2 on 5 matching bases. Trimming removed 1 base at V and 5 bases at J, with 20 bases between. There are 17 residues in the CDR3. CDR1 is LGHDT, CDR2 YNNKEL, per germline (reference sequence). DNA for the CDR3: TGTGCCAGCAGCCAAGGGGCGCTGCGGGTCGTCCAGGAGACCCAGTACTTC. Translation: CASSQGALRVVQETQYF.

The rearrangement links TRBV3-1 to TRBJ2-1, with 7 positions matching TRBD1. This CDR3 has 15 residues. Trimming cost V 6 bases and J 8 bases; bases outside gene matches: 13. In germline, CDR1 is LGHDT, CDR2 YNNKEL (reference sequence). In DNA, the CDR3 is TGTGCCAGCAGAAGCTCGGACAGGCCTATGGATGAGCAGTTCTTC. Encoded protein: CASRSSDRPMDEQFF.

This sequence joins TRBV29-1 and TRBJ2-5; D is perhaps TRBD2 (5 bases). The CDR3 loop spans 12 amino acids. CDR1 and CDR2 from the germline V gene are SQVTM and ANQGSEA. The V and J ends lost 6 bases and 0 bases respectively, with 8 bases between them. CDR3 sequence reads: CSVRGNQETQYF. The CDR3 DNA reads TGCAGCGTACGGGGAAACCAAGAGACCCAGTACTTC. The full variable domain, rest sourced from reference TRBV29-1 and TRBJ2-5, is SAVISQKPSRDICQRGTSLTIQCQVDSQVTMMFWYRQQPGQSLTLIATANQGSEATYESGFVIDKFPISRPNLTFSTLTVSNMSPEDSSIYLCSVRGNQETQYFGPGTRLLVL.